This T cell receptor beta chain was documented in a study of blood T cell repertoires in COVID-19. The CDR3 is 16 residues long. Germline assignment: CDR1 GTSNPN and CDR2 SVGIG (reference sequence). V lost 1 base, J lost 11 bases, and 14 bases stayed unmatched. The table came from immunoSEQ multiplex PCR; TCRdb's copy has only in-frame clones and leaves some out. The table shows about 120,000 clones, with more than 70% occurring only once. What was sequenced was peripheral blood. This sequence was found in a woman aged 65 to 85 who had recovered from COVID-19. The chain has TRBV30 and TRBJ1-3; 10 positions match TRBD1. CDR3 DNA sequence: TGTGCCTGGAGTGGAGTGGGGACAGGGGAAAAAGTAGCCATATATTTT. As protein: CAWSGVGTGEKVAIYF.